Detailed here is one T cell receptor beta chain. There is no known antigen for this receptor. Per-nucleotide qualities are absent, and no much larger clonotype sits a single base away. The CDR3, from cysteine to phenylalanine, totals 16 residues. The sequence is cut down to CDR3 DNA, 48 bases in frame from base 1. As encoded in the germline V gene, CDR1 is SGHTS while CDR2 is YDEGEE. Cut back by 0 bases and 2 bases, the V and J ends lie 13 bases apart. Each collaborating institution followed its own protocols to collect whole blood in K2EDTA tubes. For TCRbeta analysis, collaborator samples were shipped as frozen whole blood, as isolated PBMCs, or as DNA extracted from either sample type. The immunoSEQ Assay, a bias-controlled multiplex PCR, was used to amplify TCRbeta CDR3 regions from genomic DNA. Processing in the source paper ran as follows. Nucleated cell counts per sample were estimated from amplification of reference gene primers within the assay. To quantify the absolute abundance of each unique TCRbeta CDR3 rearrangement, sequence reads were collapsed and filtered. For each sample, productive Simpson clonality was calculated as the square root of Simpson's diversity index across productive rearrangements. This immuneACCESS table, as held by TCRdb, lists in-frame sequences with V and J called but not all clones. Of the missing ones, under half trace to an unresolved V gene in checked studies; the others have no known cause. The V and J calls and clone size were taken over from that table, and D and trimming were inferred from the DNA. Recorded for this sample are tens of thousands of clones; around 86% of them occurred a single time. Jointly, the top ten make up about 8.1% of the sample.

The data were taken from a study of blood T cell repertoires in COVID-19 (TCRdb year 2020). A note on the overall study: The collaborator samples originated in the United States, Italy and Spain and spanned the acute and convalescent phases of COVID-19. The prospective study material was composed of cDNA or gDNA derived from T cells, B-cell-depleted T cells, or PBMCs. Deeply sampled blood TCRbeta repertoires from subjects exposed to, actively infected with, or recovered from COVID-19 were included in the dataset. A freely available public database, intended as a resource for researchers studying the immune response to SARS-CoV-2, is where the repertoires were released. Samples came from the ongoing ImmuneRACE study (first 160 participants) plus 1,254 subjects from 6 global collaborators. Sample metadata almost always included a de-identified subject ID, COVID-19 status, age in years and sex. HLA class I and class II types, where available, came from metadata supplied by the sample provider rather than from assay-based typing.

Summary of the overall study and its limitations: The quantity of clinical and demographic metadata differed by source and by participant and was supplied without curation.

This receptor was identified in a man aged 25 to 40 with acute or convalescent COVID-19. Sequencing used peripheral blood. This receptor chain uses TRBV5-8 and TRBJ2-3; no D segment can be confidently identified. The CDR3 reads CASSLEATFYTDTQYF. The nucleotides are TGTGCCAGCAGCTTGGAAGCTACCTTTTACACAGATACGCAGTATTTT. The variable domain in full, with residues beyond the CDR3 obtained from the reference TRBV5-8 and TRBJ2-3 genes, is EAGVTQSPTHLIKTRGQQATLRCSPISGHTSVYWYQQALGLGLQFLLWYDEGEERNRGNFPPRFSGRQFPNYSSELNVNALELEDSALYLCASSLEATFYTDTQYFGPGTRLTVL.